The 16 T cell receptor beta chains presented below share a single source sample, sequenced in a study of tumor and adjacent non-tumor tissue in lung cancer. RNA was extracted from bulk tissue without any cell sorting. The library came from three nested PCR rounds adapted from ARM-PCR protocols. Each CDR3 protein gets one entry after TCRdb re-called the multiplex PCR reads with MiXCR. The sample holds about 200,000 distinct CDR3 sequences, around 71% seen once. The sample comprised lung tumor tissue. The receptor set was obtained from a man aged 55 to 70 with non-small cell lung cancer.

About this clonotype itself: A read error may produce the germline difference seen at one junction end. The J gene is TRBJ1-1, the V gene TRBV4-1; 8 positions match TRBD1. The CDR3 totals 16 residues. CDR1 is MGHRA, CDR2 YSYEKL, per germline. This CDR3 reads CASSRGQGDFDTEAIF. CDR3 nucleotides: TGCGCCAGCAGCCGAGGACAGGGTGACTTCGACACTGAAGCTATCTTT.

CDR3 protein: CASRKAGQSGTGELFF. CDR3 DNA sequence: TGCGCCAGCAGAAAGGCCGGACAGTCGGGCACCGGGGAGCTGTTTTTT. The chain joins TRBV5-1 to TRBJ2-2; D is perhaps TRBD1 (6 bases). With 5 bases removed from V and 4 bases from J, the gap between germline ends came to 18 bases. This CDR3 has 16 amino acids. CDR1 and CDR2 from the germline V gene are SGHRS and YFSETQ.

Note on this clonotype: A much bigger clone sits one base away, suggesting this may be a read error. The chain employs TRBV29-1 and TRBJ1-1; 10 bases are a match to TRBD1. Germline values: CDR1 SQVTM, CDR2 ANQGSEA. The CDR3 spans 12 residues. This CDR3 is CGGDRGRTEAFF. Here the CDR3 DNA reads TGCGGCGGCGACAGGGGGCGAACTGAAGCTTTCTTT.

V and J are TRBV11-3 and TRBJ2-2, with a weak D call TRBD1 (5 bases). Germline CDR1 reads SGHNT; CDR2 reads YENEEA. This CDR3 spans 15 amino acids. V was trimmed by 5 bases and J by 8 bases, leaving 18 bases between them. As DNA, the CDR3 is TGTGCCAGCAGCCCAAGACAGTGGGTCACTGGGGAGCTGTTTTTT. As protein: CASSPRQWVTGELFF.

Note on this clonotype: Because the CDR3 is missing its conserved closing phenylalanine or tryptophan, this is likely a read error. It is unclear where the CDR3 begins or ends on the DNA, so no DNA is shown, and the CDR3 is as TCRdb lists it. The V call is TRBV4-3, the J call TRBJ1-1; the D call TRBD1 from the table was never checked on the DNA. CDR1 is LGHNA, CDR2 YSLEER, per germline. 17 amino acids form the CDR3, both terminal residues included. The CDR3 loop is CASSQDVPGGSGTEAFY.

This clonotype was observed a handful of times. The rearrangement links TRBV10-1 to TRBJ1-2, with a weak D call TRBD1 (5 bases). The germline V gene has CDR1 WNHNN and CDR2 SYGVQD (reference sequence). The CDR3 has 14 amino acids. The ends were cut back, 6 bases at V and 2 bases at J, with 13 bases in the middle. CDR3 protein: CASSPSGQNYGYTF. The CDR3, as DNA: TGCGCCAGCAGCCCATCGGGGCAGAACTATGGCTACACCTTC.

The V gene is TRBV6-5, the J gene TRBJ1-4, with 8 bases identical to TRBD1. The V segment lost 7 bases and the J segment 9 bases; nucleotides outside the gene matches: 10. Germline CDR1 and CDR2: MNHEY and SVGAGI. The CDR3 spans 14 residues. CDR3 coding DNA: TGTGCCAGCAACCAGGACAGGGCGCAAAAAAAACTGTTTTTT. As protein: CASNQDRAQKKLFF.

Comment on this clonotype: At one end the junction does not follow the germline gene, possibly because of a read error. V is TRBV11-2 and J is TRBJ2-7; D remains unclear. Germline CDR1 is SGHAT and CDR2 is FQNNGV. The CDR3 spans 16 residues. As DNA, the CDR3 is TGTGCCAGCAGCTTTAGTAGGGAACTCTACTCCTACGAGCAGCACTTC. Translated: CASSFSRELYSYEQHF. The entire variable domain, with the rest obtained from reference TRBV11-2 and TRBJ2-7, is as follows: EAGVAQSPRYKIIEKRQSVAFWCNPISGHATLYWYQQILGQGPKLLIQFQNNGVVDDSQLPKDRFSAERLKGVDSTLKIQPAKLEDSAVYLCASSFSRELYSYEQHFGPGTRLTVT.

The genes are TRBV28 and TRBJ2-1; D ambiguous. Trimming took 8 bases from V and 10 from J, leaving 18 bases between them. The CDR3 length is 13 residues. The germline gives CDR1 MDHEN, CDR2 SYDVKM. CDR3 nucleotides: TGTGCCAGCTTTGGTCATGGGCGGTTGGAGCAGTTCTTC. Translated, it gives CASFGHGRLEQFF.

To note about this clonotype: A read error is possible here, since a much larger clone lies one base away. The rearrangement uses TRBV20-1 and TRBJ1-2; D remains ambiguous. CDR1 and CDR2 from the germline V gene are DFQATT and SNEGSKA (reference sequence). This CDR3 has 12 residues. Trimming stripped 3 bases from V and 5 bases from J, with 10 bases between. The CDR3 DNA sequence: TGCAGTGCTAGTAAGCAGGAATATGGCTACACCTTC. Its translation is CSASKQEYGYTF.

A word on this clonotype: A read error may be the cause here, since a much bigger clone is one base away. The J gene is TRBJ2-1, the V gene TRBV20-1; 14 bases line up with TRBD2. There are 15 residues in the CDR3. CDR1 and CDR2 from the germline V gene are DFQATT and SNEGSKA (reference sequence). This CDR3 reads CTARPGTSGRNEQFF. CDR3 coding DNA: TGCACTGCTAGACCCGGGACTAGCGGGAGAAATGAGCAGTTCTTC.

As regards this clonotype: Possible read error: a much larger clone is one base away. The rearrangement joins TRBV20-1 to TRBJ2-3; D uncertain. V was shortened by 6 bases and J by 1 base, with 11 bases between the two germline ends. CDR3 length equals 13 residues. Per germline, CDR1 DFQATT and CDR2 SNEGSKA (reference sequence). DNA of the CDR3: TGCAGTGCCCCTGGCCTGGGCACAGATACGCAGTATTTT. It is translated as CSAPGLGTDTQYF.

This sequence joins TRBV2 and TRBJ2-5; tentatively, D is TRBD1 (6 bases). V was pared by 8 bases and J by 1 base, with 11 bases between. The CDR3 loop spans 13 amino acids. Germline V lookup: CDR1 SNHLY, CDR2 FYNNEI. The CDR3 here is CASDTGPQETQYF. In DNA form, the CDR3 reads TGTGCCAGCGACACAGGGCCCCAAGAGACCCAGTACTTC.

CDR3 region: CASSRGVWALTYEQYF. Here the CDR3 DNA reads TGTGCCAGCAGCAGGGGGGTATGGGCCCTAACCTACGAGCAGTACTTC. The rearrangement uses TRBV5-6 and TRBJ2-7, with D perhaps matching TRBD1 or TRBD2 (6 bases each). The germline gives CDR1 SGHDT, CDR2 YYEEEE. V was shortened by 4 bases and J by 2 bases, with 19 bases between the two germline ends. CDR3 size: 16 residues.

Comments on this clonotype: Being one base from a much bigger clone, this may be a read error. The V gene is TRBV10-1, the J gene TRBJ2-1; tentatively, D is TRBD1 or TRBD2 (5 bases each). In germline, CDR1 is WNHNN, CDR2 SYGVQD (reference sequence). The CDR3 length is 16 residues. CDR3 DNA sequence: TGCTCCAGCAGTGAGTCAGGGACCCCTCAAAGCAATGAGCAGTTCTTC. This sequence encodes CSSSESGTPQSNEQFF.

Ten or more counts support this clonotype. The gene calls are TRBV29-1 and TRBJ2-2, with D maybe TRBD2 (6 bases). Per germline, CDR1 SQVTM and CDR2 ANQGSEA. The CDR3 extends over 13 amino acids. Trimming removed 6 bases at V and 6 bases at J, with 14 bases between. The CDR3 sequence is CSVAGTGAGELFF. The DNA for the CDR3 is TGCAGCGTCGCCGGGACTGGGGCCGGGGAGCTGTTTTTT.